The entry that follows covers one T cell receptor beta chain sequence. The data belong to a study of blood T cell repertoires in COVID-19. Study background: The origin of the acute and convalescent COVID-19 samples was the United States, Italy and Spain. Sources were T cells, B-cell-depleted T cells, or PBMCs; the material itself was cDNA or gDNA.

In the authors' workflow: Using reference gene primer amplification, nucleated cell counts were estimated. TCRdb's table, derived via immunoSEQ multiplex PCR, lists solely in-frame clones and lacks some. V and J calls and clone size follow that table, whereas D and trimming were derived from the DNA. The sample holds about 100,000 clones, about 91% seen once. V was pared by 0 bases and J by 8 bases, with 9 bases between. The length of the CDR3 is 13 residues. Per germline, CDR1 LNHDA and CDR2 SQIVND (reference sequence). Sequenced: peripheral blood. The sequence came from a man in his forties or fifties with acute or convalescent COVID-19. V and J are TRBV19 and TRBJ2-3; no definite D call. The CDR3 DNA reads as TGTGCCAGTAGTATAGATCGGGTTGCTACGCAGTATTTT. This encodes CASSIDRVATQYF. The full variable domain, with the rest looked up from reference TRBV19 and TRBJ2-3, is DGGITQSPKYLFRKEGQNVTLSCEQNLNHDAMYWYRQDPGQGLRLIYYSQIVNDFQKGDIAEGYSVSREKKESFPLTVTSAQKNPTAFYLCASSIDRVATQYFGPGTRLTVL.